One and the same sample provided the 25 T cell receptor beta chains below, sequenced in a study of T-cell reconstitution after alpha-beta-depleted transplantation in children. Preparation of the TCRbeta library was carried out with unique molecular identifiers. In TCRdb, the PCR reads were re-called with MiXCR into one record per CDR3 protein. The sample shows 500,000 or so distinct CDR3 sequences, 9.5% to 12% of them seen only once. The source was PBMCs, mostly from graft donor cells, collected 180 days after TCRalphabeta/CD19-depleted stem cell transplant. Every receptor here comes from a female patient between 2 and 15 years old who had a stem cell transplant for aplastic anemia, so the T cells may come from the graft donor.

The chain employs TRBV20-1 and TRBJ2-6, with unresolved D. V was pared by 7 bases and J by 2 bases, with 3 bases between. The CDR3 totals 11 residues. Per germline, CDR1 DFQATT and CDR2 SNEGSKA (reference sequence). CDR3 sequence (DNA): TGCAGTGTGCCTGGGGCCAACGTCCTGACTTTC. As protein: CSVPGANVLTF.

This clonotype was observed at least ten times. This chain uses TRBV2 with TRBJ2-7; the D is unclear. Trimming left V 4 bases short and J 0 bases short, with 13 bases between. CDR1 SNHLY and CDR2 FYNNEI come from the germline V gene. The CDR3 runs to 15 residues. The CDR3 is CASSVRSKSSYEQYV. DNA for the CDR3: TGTGCCAGCAGTGTCCGGAGCAAGAGCTCCTACGAGCAGTACGTC.

CDR3 protein: CASSYSLDGITIDGTDTQYF. The CDR3 region has the DNA TGTGCCAGCAGCTATAGCCTTGACGGTATTACCATCGATGGCACAGATACGCAGTATTTT. The V and J genes are TRBV6-2 or TRBV6-3 and TRBJ2-3; D is unresolved. V shed 6 bases and J shed 1 base, with 29 bases lying between them. The CDR3 is 20 residues long. Germline-derived CDR1 and CDR2 are MNHEY and SVGEGT.

The table lists this clonotype with many counts. The rearrangement joins TRBV6-5 to TRBJ2-2; the D is unclear. Trimming cost V 2 bases and J 7 bases, with 8 bases left between them. The CDR3 consists of 13 residues. CDR1 MNHEY and CDR2 SVGAGI come from the germline V gene. The CDR3 sequence is CASSYARVGELFF. The CDR3 region has the DNA TGTGCCAGCAGTTACGCGAGAGTCGGGGAGCTGTTTTTT.

This clonotype was recorded many times. The chain is built from TRBV10-3 and TRBJ1-1; D may be TRBD1 (5 bases). Germline V gene data show CDR1 as ENHRY and CDR2 as SYGVKD. The CDR3 is 13 amino acids. Trimming removed 4 bases at V and 4 bases at J, with 10 bases between. The CDR3 is CAISAPGTTEAFF. CDR3 DNA: TGTGCCATCAGTGCTCCAGGGACCACTGAAGCTTTCTTT.

The chain joins TRBV7-2 to TRBJ2-7, with no clear D. This CDR3 region has 15 residues. Germline V gives CDR1 SGHTA, CDR2 FQGNSA. The V gene lost 1 base and the J gene lost 4 bases, with 14 bases spanning the gap. The CDR3 DNA follows: TGTGCCAGCAGCTTAGTTGGGGTGCTGATGTACGAGCAGTACTTC. Translation gives CASSLVGVLMYEQYF.

This clonotype appeared a few times. This chain links TRBV12-3 or TRBV12-4 with TRBJ1-2, with TRBD1 matching 7 bases. Trimming cost V 5 bases and J 4 bases; bases outside gene matches: 10. CDR3 size: 15 residues. The CDR3 is CASSIDREGLYGYTF. The CDR3 DNA reads TGTGCCAGCAGTATAGACAGGGAGGGTCTCTATGGCTACACCTTC.

The chain links TRBV9 to TRBJ2-7, with TRBD1 identical over 8 bases. The germline CDR1 and CDR2 sequences are SGDLS and YYNGEE. Trimming removed 0 bases from V and 2 bases from J; junction bases left unmatched: 7. The CDR3 runs 16 residues. For the CDR3, the DNA is TGTGCCAGCAGCGTAGGGGACAGGTACCTCCCCTACGAGCAGTACTTC. Its translation: CASSVGDRYLPYEQYF.

The chain uses TRBV27 and TRBJ2-7, with D perhaps matching TRBD1 (6 bases). V was pared by 7 bases and J by 0 bases, with 10 bases between. The CDR3 spans 13 residues. Germline lookup yields CDR1 MNHEY and CDR2 SMNVEV (reference sequence). CDR3 nucleotide sequence: TGTGCCAGCATGCAGGGGTCCTCCTACGAGCAGTACTTC. Translating gives CASMQGSSYEQYF.

This clonotype was recorded many times. This chain uses TRBV20-1 with TRBJ1-2; D may be TRBD1 (6 bases). CDR3 length: 12 residues. Trimming cost V 3 bases and J 7 bases, with 12 bases left between them. CDR1 is DFQATT, CDR2 SNEGSKA, per germline (reference sequence). The CDR3 region is CSASTGSRGYTF. The CDR3 region has the DNA TGCAGTGCTAGTACAGGGAGTCGTGGCTACACCTTC.

This clonotype was counted between two and nine times. The chain uses TRBV7-2 and TRBJ2-7, with TRBD1 matching 7 bases. This CDR3 is 12 amino acids long. V was clipped by 1 base and J by 7 bases; unmatched bases: 1. CDR1 SGHTA and CDR2 FQGNSA come from the germline V gene. CDR3 sequence (DNA): TGTGCCAGCAGCTTAGACAGGGGTGAGCAGTACGTC. Translation gives CASSLDRGEQYV.

The chain employs TRBV6-2 or TRBV6-3 and TRBJ2-7, with D hard to call. Deletions cut 0 bases from V and 0 bases from J, with 6 bases between. The CDR3 sequence is 14 residues long. Germline lookup yields CDR1 MNHEY and CDR2 SVGEGT. The CDR3 region has the DNA TGTGCCAGCAGTTACTCGGGCAGCTCCTACGAGCAGTACGTC. Protein product: CASSYSGSSYEQYV.

The chain joins TRBV5-5 to TRBJ2-7; a weak D match, TRBD2 (6 bases). Trimming stripped 0 bases from V and 0 bases from J, with 10 bases between. This CDR3 spans 15 amino acids. CDR1 and CDR2 from the germline V gene are SGHKS and YYEKEE (reference sequence). The CDR3 is CASSLVGLYSYEQYF. CDR3 sequence (DNA): TGTGCCAGCAGCTTGGTGGGACTGTACTCCTACGAGCAGTACTTC.

A few counts support this clonotype. V and J are TRBV11-3 and TRBJ2-3; D unclear. The germline CDR1 and CDR2 sequences are SGHNT and YENEEA. The CDR3 consists of 15 residues. V dropped 5 bases and J dropped 4 bases, with 16 bases sitting between them. The CDR3 spells CASSPLLRPPDTQYF. CDR3 nucleotide sequence: TGTGCCAGCAGCCCCCTTCTTAGGCCTCCAGATACGCAGTATTTT.

This chain links TRBV20-1 with TRBJ2-2, with TRBD2 matching 9 bases. Trimming removed 2 bases from V and 1 base from J; junction bases left unmatched: 11. The CDR3 sequence is 18 residues long. The germline V gene encodes CDR1 DFQATT and CDR2 SNEGSKA (reference sequence). The CDR3 DNA is TGCAGTGCTAGACCCGTGCGACTAGCGGTCGAGAACACCGGGGAGCTGTTTTTT. Amino acid sequence: CSARPVRLAVENTGELFF.

This clonotype was seen a few times. The rearrangement links TRBV9 to TRBJ2-1, with D perhaps being TRBD1 or TRBD2 (5 bases each). Germline V gene sequence: CDR1 SGDLS, CDR2 YYNGEE. The V gene lost 3 bases and the J gene lost 4 bases, with 23 bases spanning the gap. The CDR3 sequence is 18 residues long. CDR3 sequence: CASSDESGALSPYNEQFF. The DNA for the CDR3 is TGTGCCAGCAGCGATGAATCCGGGGCCCTCTCTCCTTACAATGAGCAGTTCTTC.

The chain combines TRBV28 with TRBJ1-5; D remains unclear. The CDR3 has 12 amino acids. CDR1 and CDR2 (germline): MDHEN, SYDVKM. Between the trimmed V and J ends, which lost 6 bases and 3 bases, there was a span of 6 bases. The CDR3 loop reads CASRAINQPQHF. In DNA, the CDR3 is TGTGCCAGCAGGGCAATCAATCAGCCCCAGCATTTT.

The rearrangement uses TRBV11-2 and TRBJ2-1; D call uncertain. V lost 0 bases and J lost 0, with 12 bases in between. In germline, CDR1 is SGHAT, CDR2 FQNNGV. The length of the CDR3 is 17 residues. CDR3 bases: TGTGCCAGCAGCTTAGAAGGTAGCAGTTACTCCTACAATGAGCAGTTCTTC. It is translated as CASSLEGSSYSYNEQFF. Using reference TRBV11-2 and TRBJ2-1 for the parts outside the CDR3, the full variable domain is EAGVAQSPRYKIIEKRQSVAFWCNPISGHATLYWYQQILGQGPKLLIQFQNNGVVDDSQLPKDRFSAERLKGVDSTLKIQPAKLEDSAVYLCASSLEGSSYSYNEQFFGPGTRLTVL.

This clonotype came up a few times. This chain links TRBV18 with TRBJ2-1; 9 bases are a match to TRBD2. This CDR3 contains 19 residues. Per the germline V gene, CDR1 is KGHSH and CDR2 is LQKENI. V dropped 6 bases and J dropped 8; count of bases not matched to a gene: 23. CDR3 protein: CASSPRLTSGSSTPHEQFF. CDR3 DNA: TGTGCCAGCTCGCCAAGACTCACTAGCGGGTCCTCCACGCCCCATGAGCAGTTCTTC.

The J gene is TRBJ2-7, the V gene TRBV20-1, with 8 nucleotides matching TRBD2. Germline CDR1 reads DFQATT; CDR2 reads SNEGSKA (reference sequence). The V and J ends lost 2 bases and 4 bases, in that order; junction bases with no gene match: 13. CDR3 length: 16 amino acids. The CDR3 DNA reads as TGCAGTGCTAGAAGTAAAGAAGGACTAGCTTTGTACGAGCAGTACTTC. It specifies CSARSKEGLALYEQYF.

This clonotype was observed many times. This chain joins TRBV10-3 and TRBJ1-1; D perhaps matches TRBD1 (6 bases). Germline-derived CDR1 and CDR2 are ENHRY and SYGVKD. The ends were cut back, 2 bases at V and 0 bases at J, with 16 bases in the middle. The CDR3 runs to 17 residues. The CDR3 sequence: CAISEETGALMNTEAFF. The CDR3 nucleotides are TGTGCCATCAGTGAGGAGACAGGTGCCCTTATGAACACTGAAGCTTTCTTT.

Only a few counts were recorded for this clonotype. This CDR3 reads CATSRVRGGGETQYF. CDR3 in DNA: TGTGCCACCAGCAGAGTTCGGGGGGGAGGAGAGACCCAGTACTTC. The genes are TRBV15 and TRBJ2-5; 8 bases agree with TRBD2. This CDR3 spans 15 amino acids. Trimming cost V 1 base and J 4 bases; bases outside gene matches: 5. CDR1 LNHNV and CDR2 YYDKDF come from the germline V gene (reference sequence).

This clonotype has only a few counts. The chain couples TRBV20-1 to TRBJ2-7; a weak D match, TRBD1 (5 bases). CDR3 length equals 14 residues. CDR1 is DFQATT and CDR2 is SNEGSKA in the germline V gene (reference sequence). V lost 3 bases, J lost 2 bases, and 14 bases lay in between. The CDR3 DNA sequence: TGCAGTGCTAGCGCAGGGTGGCCTCCCTACGAGCAGTACTTC. This encodes CSASAGWPPYEQYF.

The chain links TRBV29-1 to TRBJ2-3; TRBD1 matches at 7 bases. The CDR3 covers 14 residues. The V segment lost 8 bases and the J segment 2 bases; nucleotides outside the gene matches: 10. Per germline, CDR1 SQVTM and CDR2 ANQGSEA. The CDR3 coding sequence is TGCAGCACAAGGGACAGCGTCCTCACAGATACGCAGTATTTT. Translation: CSTRDSVLTDTQYF.

Only a few counts were recorded for this clonotype. CDR3 sequence: CASSLSGTGGPQETQYF. The DNA for the CDR3 is TGCGCCAGCAGCTTGTCAGGGACAGGGGGTCCCCAAGAGACCCAGTACTTC. The chain uses TRBV5-1 and TRBJ2-5; 11 nucleotides match TRBD1. The J segment lost 1 base and the V segment lost 1 base, leaving 6 bases of the junction unmatched. Germline loops: CDR1 SGHRS, CDR2 YFSETQ. CDR3 size: 17 residues.